Listed below are T cell receptor beta chains from one sample, sequenced in a study of neoadjuvant nivolumab and ipilimumab in lung cancer. TCRdb keeps only in-frame clones here, not all; method: immunoSEQ multiplex PCR. The table includes around 21,000 clones, 82% detected once. The sample here was peripheral blood, taken before neoadjuvant nivolumab, alone or with ipilimumab. These receptors all come from an adult with non-small cell lung cancer. Both conserved end residues are part of each CDR3. The D gene is left open where the match is weak. Size values are once, few and many counts, or a class for expanded clones, and some rows have none.

v_call,clone_size,j_call,d_call,cdr3_aa,cdr3_nt
TRBV10-2,.,TRBJ2-7,TRBD2,CASSWGLAAYEQYF,TGCGCCAGCAGTTGGGGACTAGCGGCTTACGAGCAGTACTTC
TRBV19,.,TRBJ1-2,TRBD1,CASSAGQGPLYGYTF,TGTGCCAGTAGTGCGGGACAGGGGCCCCTATATGGCTACACCTTC
TRBV5-6,.,TRBJ2-7,TRBD2,CASSPGLAANVYYF,TGTGCCAGCAGCCCCGGACTAGCGGCTAACGTTTACTACTTC
TRBV5-5,.,TRBJ2-1,.,CASSGLLYNEQFF,TGTGCCAGCAGCGGACTCTTGTACAATGAGCAGTTCTTC
TRBV9,.,TRBJ1-5,.,CASSVAGSSGQPQHF,TGTGCCAGCAGCGTAGCGGGGTCCTCGGGTCAGCCCCAGCATTTT
TRBV7-9,.,TRBJ1-2,.,CASRHGRLPYGYTF,TGTGCCAGCAGACACGGACGGCTCCCCTATGGCTACACCTTC
TRBV4-1,.,TRBJ1-1,.,CASRMGGEAFF,TGCGCCAGCAGGATGGGGGGGGAAGCTTTCTTT
TRBV12-5,.,TRBJ2-5,TRBD2,CASSKRGASGQETQYF,TGTGCTAGTTCCAAACGCGGGGCTAGCGGTCAAGAGACCCAGTACTTC
TRBV11-3,.,TRBJ2-7,TRBD1,CASRLDRDYEQYF,TGTGCCAGCAGATTGGACAGGGACTACGAGCAGTACTTC
TRBV7-3,.,TRBJ2-2,TRBD1,CASSSQQGARTGELFF,TGTGCCAGCAGCTCGCAACAGGGGGCGAGGACCGGGGAGCTGTTTTTT
TRBV5-5,.,TRBJ1-2,.,CASSTGDRRPSGYTF,TGTGCCAGCAGCACCGGGGACCGACGGCCGAGCGGCTACACCTTC
TRBV18,.,TRBJ1-5,.,CASSPMGGLDNQPQHF,TGTGCCAGCTCACCAATGGGGGGGTTGGACAATCAGCCCCAGCATTTT
TRBV7-2,few,TRBJ2-7,.,CASSLSSYEQYF,TGTGCCAGCAGTCTCAGTTCCTACGAGCAGTACTTC
TRBV19,.,TRBJ1-1,.,CASIGRDASRMNTEAFF,TGTGCCAGTATCGGCAGGGACGCCAGCCGCATGAACACTGAAGCTTTCTTT
TRBV7-9,.,TRBJ1-1,.,CASSFRGGNTEAFF,TGTGCCAGCAGCTTTCGAGGGGGGAACACTGAAGCTTTCTTT
TRBV27,.,TRBJ2-1,.,CASSLRLGQIANEQFF,TGTGCCAGCAGTTTACGGTTGGGGCAAATAGCCAATGAGCAGTTCTTC
TRBV29-1,.,TRBJ1-1,.,CSVVWGNLNTEAFF,TGCAGCGTTGTTTGGGGGAACCTGAACACTGAAGCTTTCTTT
TRBV30,.,TRBJ1-2,TRBD1,CAWSVQGGIGYTF,TGTGCCTGGAGTGTACAGGGGGGTATTGGCTACACCTTC
TRBV12-5,medium-sized,TRBJ2-2,.,CASRQGVHRELFF,TGTGCTAGTCGCCAGGGTGTGCACCGCGAGCTGTTTTTT
TRBV11-3,.,TRBJ1-2,TRBD1,CASSTTRGQNGYTF,TGTGCCAGCAGCACCACCAGGGGGCAAAATGGCTACACCTTC
TRBV7-8,few,TRBJ1-2,TRBD1,CASSRRDRGRGYTF,TGTGCCAGCAGCCGACGGGACAGGGGAAGGGGCTACACCTTC
TRBV25-1,.,TRBJ1-2,.,CASSEYRGHSYGYTF,TGTGCCAGCAGTGAATATCGGGGGCACAGCTATGGCTACACCTTC
TRBV6-1,few,TRBJ1-2,.,CASSESGTYGYTF,TGTGCCAGCAGTGAATCCGGGACCTATGGCTACACCTTC
TRBV11-3,once,TRBJ1-1,TRBD1,CASSSPRAGGDEAAFF,TGTGCCAGCAGCTCACCTAGAGCAGGGGGAGATGAAGCGGCTTTCTTT
TRBV30,.,TRBJ2-7,.,CAWSVGGISYEQYF,TGTGCCTGGAGTGTTGGGGGAATCTCCTACGAGCAGTACTTC
TRBV7-9,.,TRBJ1-1,.,CASNPRGEAFF,TGTGCCAGCAACCCCAGGGGTGAAGCTTTCTTT